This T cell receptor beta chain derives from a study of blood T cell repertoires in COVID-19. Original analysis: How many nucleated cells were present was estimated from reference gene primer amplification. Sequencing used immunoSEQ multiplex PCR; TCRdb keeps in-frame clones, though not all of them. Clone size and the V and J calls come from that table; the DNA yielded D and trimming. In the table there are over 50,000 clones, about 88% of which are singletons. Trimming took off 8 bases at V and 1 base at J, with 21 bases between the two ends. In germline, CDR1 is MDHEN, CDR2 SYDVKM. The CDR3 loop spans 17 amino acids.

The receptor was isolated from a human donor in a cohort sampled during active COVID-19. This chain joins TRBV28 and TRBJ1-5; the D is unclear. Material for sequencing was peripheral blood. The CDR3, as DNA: TGTGCCAGCGGATTGACCTTGGCCGCGGGAAGCAATCAGCCCCAGCATTTT. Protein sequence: CASGLTLAAGSNQPQHF.